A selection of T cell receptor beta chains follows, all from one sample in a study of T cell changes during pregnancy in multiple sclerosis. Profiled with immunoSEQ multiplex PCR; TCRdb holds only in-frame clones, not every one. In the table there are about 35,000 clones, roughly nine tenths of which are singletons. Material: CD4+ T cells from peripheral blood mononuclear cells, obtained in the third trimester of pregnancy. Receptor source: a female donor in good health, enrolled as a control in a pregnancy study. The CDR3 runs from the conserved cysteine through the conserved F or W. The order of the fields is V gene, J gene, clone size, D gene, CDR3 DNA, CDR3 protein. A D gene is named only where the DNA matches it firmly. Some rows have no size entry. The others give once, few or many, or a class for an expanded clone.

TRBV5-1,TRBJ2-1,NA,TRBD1,TGCGCCAGCAGCTTGGCGGGACAGGGGGGTCGGGAGAGTCTCTACAATGAGCAGTTCTTC,CASSLAGQGGRESLYNEQFF
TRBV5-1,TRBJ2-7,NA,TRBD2,TGCGCCAGCAGCTCGACCATAGCGGGGGGCGTCCAATACGAGCAGTACTTC,CASSSTIAGGVQYEQYF
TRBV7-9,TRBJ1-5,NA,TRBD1,TGTGCCAGCAGCCCGGGACAGGCCAACAATCAGCCCCAGCATTTT,CASSPGQANNQPQHF
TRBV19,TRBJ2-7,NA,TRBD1,TGTGCCAGTAGAGCGACAGGGGGTCTCTACGAGCAGTACTTC,CASRATGGLYEQYF
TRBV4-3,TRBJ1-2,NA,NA,TGCGCCAGCAGCCAAGATTGGGGGCCATATGGCTACACCTTC,CASSQDWGPYGYTF
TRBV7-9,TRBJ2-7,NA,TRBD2,TGTGCCAGCAGCATAGGATTGCTAGCGGGGTACTCCTACGAGCAGTACTTC,CASSIGLLAGYSYEQYF
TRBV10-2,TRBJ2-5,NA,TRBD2,TGCGCCAGCCTCCGACTAGCGGGGCAACAAGAGACCCAGTACTTC,CASLRLAGQQETQYF
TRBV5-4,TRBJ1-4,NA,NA,TGTGCCAGCAGCTTGGATGGGACACCTAATGAAAAACTGTTTTTT,CASSLDGTPNEKLFF
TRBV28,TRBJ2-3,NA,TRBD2,TGTGCCAGCAGTCCTATTTGGGGGAGGGATACAGATACGCAGTATTTT,CASSPIWGRDTDTQYF
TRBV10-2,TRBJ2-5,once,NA,TGCGCCAGCAGTGAGGGCTACGGGGAGAGAGAGACCCAGTACTTC,CASSEGYGERETQYF
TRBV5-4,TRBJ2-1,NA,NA,TGTGCCAGCAGCTCGGACGGACTCTCCTACAATGAGCAGTTCTTC,CASSSDGLSYNEQFF
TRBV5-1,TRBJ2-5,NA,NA,TGCGCCAGCAGCCCGGGGTATCTAGGTTCTTCAGAGACCCAGTACTTC,CASSPGYLGSSETQYF
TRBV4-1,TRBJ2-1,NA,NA,TGCGCCAGCAGCCATGAGGGTCGGCGGGGGCGTGAGCAGTTCTTC,CASSHEGRRGREQFF
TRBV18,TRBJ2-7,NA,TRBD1,TGTGCCAGCTCATTCTCCGGGACAGGGCCCGAGCAGTACTTC,CASSFSGTGPEQYF
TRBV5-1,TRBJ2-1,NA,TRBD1,TGCGCCAGCAGCTTGGATACAGGGGGCCACAATGAGCAGTTCTTC,CASSLDTGGHNEQFF
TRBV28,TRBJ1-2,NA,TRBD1,TGTGCCAGCAGTTTATTCAGGGGGCTTTATGGCTACACCTTC,CASSLFRGLYGYTF
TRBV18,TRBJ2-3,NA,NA,TGTGCCAGCTCACCCCCCCGGCAGGGGAGCGCAGATACGCAGTATTTT,CASSPPRQGSADTQYF
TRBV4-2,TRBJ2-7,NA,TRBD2,TGTGCCAGCAGCCAACCCGGGACTAGCGGAGACTACGAGCAGTACTTC,CASSQPGTSGDYEQYF
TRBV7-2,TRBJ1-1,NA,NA,TGTGCCAGCAGCAATACAGGGAACCTAAACACTGAAGCTTTCTTT,CASSNTGNLNTEAFF
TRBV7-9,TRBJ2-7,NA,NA,TGTGCCAGCAGCCTCCGGGACACCCTCGTGGGCTCCTACGAGCAGTACTTC,CASSLRDTLVGSYEQYF
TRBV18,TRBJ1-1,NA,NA,TGTGCCAGCCGTCCCTTTGTTCTGACAGAGAACACTGAAGCTTTCTTT,CASRPFVLTENTEAFF
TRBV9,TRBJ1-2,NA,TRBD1,TGTGCCAGCAGCGCACCCGGGACAGGGTTGGCTGGCTACACCTTC,CASSAPGTGLAGYTF
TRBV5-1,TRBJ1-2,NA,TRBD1,TGCGCCAGCAGGGCAGGGGGCCGGGGCTATGGCTACACCTTC,CASRAGGRGYGYTF
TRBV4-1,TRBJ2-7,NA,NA,TGCGCCAGCAGCCAAGATCGTACAGACTACGAGCAGTACTTC,CASSQDRTDYEQYF
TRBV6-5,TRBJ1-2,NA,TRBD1,TGTGCCACCCGTGACAGGGGGGCCTATGGCTACACCTTC,CATRDRGAYGYTF
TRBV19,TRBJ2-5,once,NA,TGTGCCAGTAGCCCTACAGGTGGGGAGACCCAGTACTTC,CASSPTGGETQYF
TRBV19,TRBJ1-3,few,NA,TGTGCCAGTAGTGAGTTCGGAAACACCATATATTTT,CASSEFGNTIYF
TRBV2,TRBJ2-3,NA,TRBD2,TGTGCCAGCACTATCCTAGCGGGGGGCGCTTCTACGCAGTATTTT,CASTILAGGASTQYF
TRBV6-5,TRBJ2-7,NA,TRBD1,TGTGCCAGCAAGGAGGAAGGCAGGGGGTCCTACGAGCAGTACTTC,CASKEEGRGSYEQYF
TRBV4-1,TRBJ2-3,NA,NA,TGCGCCAGCAGCCAAATCGGGGAGGTTGGGACAGATACGCAGTATTTT,CASSQIGEVGTDTQYF
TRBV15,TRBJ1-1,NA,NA,TGTGCCACCAGCAGATCACAGGGTATGAACACTGAAGCTTTCTTT,CATSRSQGMNTEAFF
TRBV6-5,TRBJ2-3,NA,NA,TGTGCCAGCAGCCCCGACTGGCGTGGTACGCAGTATTTT,CASSPDWRGTQYF
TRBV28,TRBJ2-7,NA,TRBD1,TGTGCCACGCTAACCCGGGACAGGGGATACCTCGGGGAGCAGTACTTC,CATLTRDRGYLGEQYF
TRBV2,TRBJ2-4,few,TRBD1,TGTGCCAGCACCCAGGGACAGGGCCGATCAAACATTCAGTACTTC,CASTQGQGRSNIQYF
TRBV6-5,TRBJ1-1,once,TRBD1,TGTGCCAGCGGCCGGGACAGGGTTAACACTGAAGCTTTCTTT,CASGRDRVNTEAFF
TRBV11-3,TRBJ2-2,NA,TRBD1,TGTGCCAGCAGCCCAGGGGACAGGGTTATTGCGAACACCGGGGAGCTGTTTTTT,CASSPGDRVIANTGELFF
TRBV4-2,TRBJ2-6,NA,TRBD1,TGTGCCAGCAGCCAAGAAGGGGGCGGAACCTCTGGGGCCAACGTCCTGACTTTC,CASSQEGGGTSGANVLTF
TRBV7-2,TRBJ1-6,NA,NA,TGTGCCAGCACCTCTGATTTTGGGGGCTACGGTTCACCCCTCCACTTT,CASTSDFGGYGSPLHF
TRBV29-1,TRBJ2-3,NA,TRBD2,TGCAGCGTTGAAATGGGCGGGAGGGCCTTGTTTAGCACAGATACGCAGTATTTT,CSVEMGGRALFSTDTQYF
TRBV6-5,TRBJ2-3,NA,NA,TGTGCCAGCAGTTACTCACAGGGAACAGATACGCAGTATTTT,CASSYSQGTDTQYF
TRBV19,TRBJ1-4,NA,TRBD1,TGTGCCAGTAGCACCGGGACAGCTAATGAAAAACTGTTTTTT,CASSTGTANEKLFF
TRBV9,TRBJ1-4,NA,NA,TGTGCCAGCAGCGTAGGGACAGCACTTAATGAAAAACTGTTTTTT,CASSVGTALNEKLFF
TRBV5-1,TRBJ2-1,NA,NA,TGCGCCAGCAGCCTTAAGGAGGCGTGGGGATTGGGCAATTACAATGAGCAGTTCTTC,CASSLKEAWGLGNYNEQFF